The 7 T cell receptor beta chains in this list originate from one sample, sequenced in a study of control samples from healthy donors and cancer patients. TCRdb keeps only in-frame clones here, not all; method: immunoSEQ multiplex PCR. The data show roughly 100,000 clones, 83% seen once. Sequencing was done on a sample of blood. Receptors were obtained from a woman aged 50 to 60 in good health.

This CDR3 reads CASSDRQGRAEAFF. Written as DNA, the CDR3 is TGTGCCAGTAGCGACCGACAGGGTCGGGCTGAAGCTTTCTTT. The J gene is TRBJ1-1, the V gene TRBV19; 7 bases align to TRBD1. CDR3 size: 14 residues. The trim removed 6 bases at V and 6 bases at J, leaving 10 bases unmatched. Per the germline V gene, CDR1 is LNHDA and CDR2 is SQIVND (reference sequence).

This rearrangement joins TRBV10-3 to TRBJ2-7, with TRBD1 as a possible D gene (6 bases). The CDR3 is 12 amino acids. The germline V gene has CDR1 ENHRY and CDR2 SYGVKD. The V and J ends lost 7 bases and 7 bases respectively, with 14 bases between them. The CDR3 DNA reads as TGTGCCATCAAGGACACAGGGTGGGAGCAGTACTTC. Translated: CAIKDTGWEQYF.

The rearrangement joins TRBV7-2 to TRBJ1-2, with D perhaps TRBD1 (5 bases). The germline V and J ends were trimmed by 1 base and 4 bases, with 13 bases remaining between them. Germline lookup yields CDR1 SGHTA and CDR2 FQGNSA. CDR3 size: 15 residues. The CDR3: CASSLDGGLGYGYTF. The CDR3 DNA is TGTGCCAGCAGCTTAGACGGGGGGTTGGGCTATGGCTACACCTTC.

This clone has only a few counts. The chain uses TRBV5-5 and TRBJ2-3, with 9 bases lining up with TRBD1. Per germline, CDR1 SGHKS and CDR2 YYEKEE (reference sequence). The CDR3 runs 18 residues. J gave up 4 bases and V 3 bases, and 15 bases lay outside the gene matches. The DNA of the CDR3 is TGTGCCAGCAGCTCAGTACTCCGGGACAGGGTGGTGGCAGATACGCAGTATTTT. Translating gives CASSSVLRDRVVADTQYF.

V usage is TRBV9 and J usage is TRBJ2-7; TRBD1 aligns across 8 bases. V lost 0 bases and J lost 2; bases outside the gene matches: 4. Germline-derived CDR1 and CDR2 are SGDLS and YYNGEE. CDR3 length equals 15 residues. The CDR3 DNA sequence: TGTGCCAGCAGCGTAGGGGGGGACAGGCCCTACGAGCAGTACTTC. This sequence encodes CASSVGGDRPYEQYF.

The chain has TRBV30 and TRBJ1-1; maybe TRBD1 (5 bases). Germline-derived CDR1 and CDR2 are GTSNPN and SVGIG (reference sequence). The CDR3 is 13 amino acids. Trimming took off 2 bases at V and 5 bases at J, with 12 bases between the two ends. The CDR3 loop reads CAWSTGVETEAFF. Here the CDR3 DNA reads TGTGCCTGGAGTACGGGGGTAGAGACTGAAGCTTTCTTT. The full variable domain, completed using reference TRBV30 and TRBJ1-1, is SQTIHQWPATLVQPVGSPLSLECTVEGTSNPNLYWYRQAAGRGLQLLFYSVGIGQISSEVPQNLSASRPQDRQFILSSKKLLLSDSGFYLCAWSTGVETEAFFGQGTRLTVV.

This clone was counted only a few times. The germline gene is not matched at one end of the junction; a read error may be the cause. V gene TRBV7-7 combines with J gene TRBJ2-7; unclear D gene. The germline gives CDR1 SSHAT, CDR2 FNYEAQ (reference sequence). The CDR3 is 17 residues long. This CDR3 is CASSLVPLQRISYEQYF. Written as DNA, the CDR3 is TGTGCTAGCAGCTTAGTGCCCCTTCAGAGAATCTCCTACGAGCAGTACTTC.